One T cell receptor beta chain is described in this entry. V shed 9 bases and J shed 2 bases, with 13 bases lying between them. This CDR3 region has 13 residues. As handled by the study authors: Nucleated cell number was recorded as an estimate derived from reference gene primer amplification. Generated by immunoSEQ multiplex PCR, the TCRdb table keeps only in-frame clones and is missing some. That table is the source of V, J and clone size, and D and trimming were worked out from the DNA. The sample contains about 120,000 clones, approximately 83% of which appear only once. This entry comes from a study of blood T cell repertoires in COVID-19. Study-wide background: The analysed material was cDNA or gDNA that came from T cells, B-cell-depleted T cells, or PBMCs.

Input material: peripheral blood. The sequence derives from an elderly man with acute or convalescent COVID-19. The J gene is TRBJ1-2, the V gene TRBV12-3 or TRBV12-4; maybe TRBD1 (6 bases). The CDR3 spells CASYRGGNYGYTF. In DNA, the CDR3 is TGTGCCAGTTATCGGGGGGGCAACTATGGCTACACCTTC.